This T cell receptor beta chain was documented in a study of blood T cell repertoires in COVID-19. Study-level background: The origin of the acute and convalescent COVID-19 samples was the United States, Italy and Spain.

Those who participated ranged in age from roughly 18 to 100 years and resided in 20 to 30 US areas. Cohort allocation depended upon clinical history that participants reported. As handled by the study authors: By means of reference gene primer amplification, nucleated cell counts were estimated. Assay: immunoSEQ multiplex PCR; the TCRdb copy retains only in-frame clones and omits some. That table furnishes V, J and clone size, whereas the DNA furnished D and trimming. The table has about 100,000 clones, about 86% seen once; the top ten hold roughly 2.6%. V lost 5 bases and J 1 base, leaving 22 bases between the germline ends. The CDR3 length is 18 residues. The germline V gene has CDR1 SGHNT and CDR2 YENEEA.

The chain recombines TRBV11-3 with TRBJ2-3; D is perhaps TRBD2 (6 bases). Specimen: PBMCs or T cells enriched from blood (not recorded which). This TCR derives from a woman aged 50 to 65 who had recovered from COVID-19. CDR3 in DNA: TGTGCCAGCAGCACACGAGGTAGCGGCCCACTGGGCACAGATACGCAGTATTTT. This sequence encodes CASSTRGSGPLGTDTQYF.